Following are 20 T cell receptor beta chains from one sample sequenced in a study of beta chain features in type 1 diabetes. Expressed TCRB transcripts were sequenced after all isolated RNA was converted to cDNA. The repertoire was sequenced with immunoSEQ multiplex PCR; TCRdb's copy has only in-frame clones and lacks some. The top ten hold approximately 6.7% of the sample, which has about 320,000 clones, 12% to 15% seen once. Sample: central memory CD4+ T cells from blood. These receptors all come from a man in his thirties or forties in good health.

This clone appeared a few times. The rearrangement uses TRBV4-2 and TRBJ2-2; 9 bases match TRBD2. The J segment lost 1 base and the V segment lost 5 bases, leaving 5 bases of the junction unmatched. The CDR3 covers 16 residues. CDR1 and CDR2 from the germline V gene are LGHNA and YNFKEQ. The CDR3 DNA follows: TGTGCCAGCAGCTCCGGACTAGCGCAGAACACCGGGGAGCTGTTTTTT. This gives the protein CASSSGLAQNTGELFF.

This clone occurred a few times. The chain links TRBV7-2 to TRBJ2-7, with D hard to call. The V gene lost 5 bases and the J gene lost 8 bases, with 10 bases spanning the gap. The CDR3 is 11 amino acids. Germline loops: CDR1 SGHTA, CDR2 FQGNSA. The CDR3 spells CASSSKEKQYF. In DNA, the CDR3 is TGTGCCAGCAGCAGTAAAGAAAAGCAGTACTTC. The whole variable domain, remainder taken from reference TRBV7-2 and TRBJ2-7, is GAGVSQSPSNKVTEKGKDVELRCDPISGHTALYWYRQSLGQGLEFLIYFQGNSAPDKSGLPSDRFSAERTGGSVSTLTIQRTQQEDSAVYLCASSSKEKQYFGPGTRLTVT.

This clone was counted a few times. The chain employs TRBV6-6 and TRBJ2-5; D unresolved. Germline lookup yields CDR1 MNHNY and CDR2 SVGAGI (reference sequence). CDR3 length: 14 residues. V dropped 6 bases and J dropped 4 bases, with 15 bases sitting between them. Written as DNA, the CDR3 is TGTGCCAGCAGAGTCTCTGATCGGCGAGAGACCCAGTACTTC. Amino acids: CASRVSDRRETQYF.

This clone came up a few times. The gene calls are TRBV6-6 and TRBJ1-2; D unresolved. The V end was cut by 5 bases, the J end by 6 bases, with 10 bases between. Germline CDR1 MNHNY, CDR2 SVGAGI (reference sequence). This CDR3 is 12 amino acids long. CDR3 residues: CASSAGRDGYTF. CDR3 DNA: TGTGCCAGCAGTGCGGGGAGGGATGGCTACACCTTC.

This clone was counted only a few times. The rearrangement uses TRBV7-6 and TRBJ2-2, with TRBD2 identical over 9 bases. The CDR3 loop spans 17 amino acids. From germline, CDR1 is SGHVS and CDR2 FNYEAQ. The V segment lost 5 bases and the J segment 2 bases; nucleotides outside the gene matches: 9. In DNA, the CDR3 is TGTGCCAGCAGCAGCGTTGGCGGGGGGGTAAACACCGGGGAGCTGTTTTTT. Translation: CASSSVGGGVNTGELFF.

The rearrangement uses TRBV28 and TRBJ2-1; no firm D call. V was clipped by 6 bases and J by 4 bases, with 4 bases between them. CDR3 length: 11 residues. Germline-derived CDR1 and CDR2 are MDHEN and SYDVKM. CDR3 protein: CASRIYNEQFF. For the CDR3, the DNA is TGTGCCAGCAGGATTTACAATGAGCAGTTCTTC.

This clone came up a few times. The rearrangement uses TRBV18 and TRBJ2-3; maybe TRBD2 (6 bases). Germline V gene lookup returns CDR1 KGHSH and CDR2 LQKENI. The CDR3 spans 18 residues. Trimming removed 3 bases at V and 0 bases at J, with 19 bases between. CDR3: CASSPIRGGESSTDTQYF. Here the CDR3 DNA reads TGTGCCAGCTCACCGATACGGGGCGGGGAGTCTAGCACAGATACGCAGTATTTT.

This sequence joins TRBV4-1 and TRBJ2-7; D is possibly TRBD1 (6 bases). Germline V lookup: CDR1 MGHRA, CDR2 YSYEKL. The CDR3 spans 16 residues. The germline V and J ends were trimmed by 4 bases and 1 base, with 17 bases remaining between them. DNA for the CDR3: TGCGCCAGCAGCCCTGAGGCAGGGGCCGGATCCTACGAGCAGTACGTC. It is translated as CASSPEAGAGSYEQYV.

A remark on this clone: The same CDR3 is also encoded by other DNA sequences in this sample. The rearrangement uses TRBV7-2 and TRBJ2-1; D gene uncertain. Trimming stripped 3 bases from V and 7 bases from J, with 4 bases between. This CDR3 spans 11 amino acids. The germline CDR1 and CDR2 sequences are SGHTA and FQGNSA. The CDR3 nucleotides are TGTGCCAGCAGCTTTAGGAATGAGCAGTTCTTC. Its translation: CASSFRNEQFF.

This clone was detected a few times. The J gene is TRBJ1-1, the V gene TRBV5-5; D is unresolved. This CDR3 region has 14 residues. Trimming removed 0 bases from V and 1 base from J, with 7 bases in between. CDR1 is SGHKS and CDR2 is YYEKEE in the germline V gene (reference sequence). The CDR3 region has the DNA TGTGCCAGCAGCTTGGCGCGGGCGAACACTGAAGCTTTCTTT. Translation: CASSLARANTEAFF.

This clone was counted between two and nine times. The chain carries TRBV21-1 and TRBJ2-7. TRBV21-1 is annotated as a pseudogene. This CDR3 has 11 amino acids. As DNA, the CDR3 is TGTGCCAGCCTTTCCCAATACGAGCAGTACTTC. Its translation is CASLSQYEQYF.

This chain joins TRBV27 and TRBJ1-5; possible D gene TRBD1, 5 bases. CDR1 is MNHEY and CDR2 is SMNVEV in the germline V gene (reference sequence). The V end lost 8 bases, the J end lost 6 bases, and 17 bases lay between the germline ends. CDR3 length: 14 amino acids. The CDR3 region is CASRGPGWGQPQHF. The CDR3 bases are TGTGCCAGCCGAGGCCCAGGGTGGGGTCAGCCCCAGCATTTT.

V usage is TRBV4-3 and J usage is TRBJ2-4; D assignment may be TRBD1 or TRBD2 (6 bases each). The germline gives CDR1 LGHNA, CDR2 YSLEER. The CDR3 spans 15 residues. V was cut by 0 bases and J by 9 bases, with 15 bases left in between. The CDR3 nucleotides read TGCGCCAGCAGCCAAGATTTGAGGGGGGATTTCATTCAGTACTTC. It is translated as CASSQDLRGDFIQYF.

The V and J genes are TRBV9 and TRBJ2-3, with TRBD2 identical over 11 bases. Germline trimming cut 4 bases from V and 6 bases from J; bases unmatched to any gene: 7. The germline gives CDR1 SGDLS, CDR2 YYNGEE. CDR3 length equals 15 residues. In DNA, the CDR3 is TGTGCCAGCAGCTTACGACTAGCGGGGAGGGATACGCAGTATTTT. Its protein is CASSLRLAGRDTQYF.

The V gene is TRBV2, the J gene TRBJ1-5; D perhaps matches TRBD1 (6 bases). V dropped 5 bases and J dropped 5 bases, with 16 bases sitting between them. CDR3 length: 15 residues. CDR1 is SNHLY, CDR2 FYNNEI, per germline. The CDR3 here is CASSSTGFGDQPQHF. The CDR3 region has the DNA TGTGCCAGCAGTTCCACAGGGTTTGGTGATCAGCCCCAGCATTTT.

The chain's CDR3 is CASSLAPTASGNTIYF. CDR3 DNA sequence: TGCGCCAGCAGCTTGGCTCCCACAGCCTCTGGAAACACCATATATTTT. The chain uses TRBV5-1 and TRBJ1-3; D ambiguous. The CDR3 loop spans 16 amino acids. CDR1 is SGHRS and CDR2 is YFSETQ in the germline V gene. The germline V and J ends were trimmed by 0 bases and 0 bases, with 10 bases remaining between them. The whole variable domain, remainder taken from reference TRBV5-1 and TRBJ1-3, is KAGVTQTPRYLIKTRGQQVTLSCSPISGHRSVSWYQQTPGQGLQFLFEYFSETQRNKGNFPGRFSGRQFSNSRSEMNVSTLELGDSALYLCASSLAPTASGNTIYFGEGSWLTVV.

This clone occurred a few times. This rearrangement joins TRBV5-4 to TRBJ1-2; weak D call: TRBD1 (6 bases). Germline V gene data show CDR1 as SGHNT and CDR2 as YYREEE (reference sequence). The CDR3 consists of 13 residues. V lost 3 bases to trimming and J lost 4 bases, with 10 bases between them. The CDR3 region is CASSSGTSYGYTF. DNA for the CDR3: TGTGCCAGCAGCTCCGGGACATCCTATGGCTACACCTTC.

This clone was seen a few times. The chain carries TRBV9 and TRBJ2-5; D call uncertain. Trimming took 0 bases from V and 5 from J, leaving 11 bases between them. The CDR3 length is 14 residues. In germline, CDR1 is SGDLS, CDR2 YYNGEE. The CDR3 bases are TGTGCCAGCAGCGTAGGCCGGCCGCCGGAGACCCAGTACTTC. This encodes CASSVGRPPETQYF.

This clone was recorded a few times. The V call is TRBV28, the J call TRBJ1-4; D ambiguous. This CDR3 has 14 amino acids. The germline CDR1 and CDR2 sequences are MDHEN and SYDVKM. V was clipped by 5 bases and J by 4 bases, with 11 bases between them. The CDR3 DNA sequence: TGTGCCAGCAGTACACGGAGTCTTAATGAAAAACTGTTTTTT. Its translation is CASSTRSLNEKLFF.

This clone occurred a few times. CDR3 residues: CASSLERAGVNEQFF. The DNA of the CDR3 is TGTGCCAGCAGCTTAGAACGGGCGGGAGTGAATGAGCAGTTCTTC. The V and J genes are TRBV11-3 and TRBJ2-1, with 7 nucleotides matching TRBD2. This CDR3 comprises 15 residues. The ends lost 0 bases at V and 7 bases at J; junction bases unmatched: 6. CDR1 is SGHNT, CDR2 YENEEA, per germline. Variable domain in full (rest from reference TRBV11-3 and TRBJ2-1): EAGVVQSPRYKIIEKKQPVAFWCNPISGHNTLYWYLQNLGQGPELLIRYENEEAVDDSQLPKDRFSAERLKGVDSTLKIQPAELGDSAVYLCASSLERAGVNEQFFGPGTRLTVL.